One and the same sample provided the 12 T cell receptor beta chains below, sequenced in a study of spatial heterogeneity in lung cancer. Sample time point: blood at routine non-recurrence follow-up after resection. Extraction of whole RNA from tumor, nontumor lung or frozen PBMC preceded unsorted sequencing. One entry per CDR3 protein results from TCRdb running MiXCR on the 5' RACE reads. The sample lists around 110,000 distinct CDR3 sequences; 12% were seen once. Sequencing was performed on PBMCs, taken at follow-up. These TCRs come from a male donor with early-stage non-small cell lung cancer.

The chain uses TRBV20-1 and TRBJ2-6; D might be TRBD1 (6 bases). Trimming took off 5 bases at V and 1 base at J, with 12 bases between the two ends. This CDR3 comprises 15 residues. CDR1 is DFQATT and CDR2 is SNEGSKA in the germline V gene (reference sequence). The CDR3: CSAGDTLSGANVLTF. The CDR3 nucleotides are TGCAGTGCTGGGGACACTCTGTCTGGGGCCAACGTCCTGACTTTC.

CDR3 sequence: CASSYSGTTNYGYTF. The CDR3 DNA sequence: TGTGCCAGCAGTTACTCAGGGACAACGAACTATGGCTACACCTTC. The chain employs TRBV6-5 and TRBJ1-2; maybe TRBD1 (6 bases). Deletions cut 0 bases from V and 2 bases from J, with 10 bases between. Germline loops: CDR1 MNHEY, CDR2 SVGAGI. CDR3 size: 15 residues.

There are many counts of this clonotype. CDR3 in DNA: TGTGCCAGCAGTTTAGGGCCAACGGCCAAAAACATTCAGTACTTC. It codes for CASSLGPTAKNIQYF. V and J are TRBV27 and TRBJ2-4; D remains ambiguous. The CDR3 consists of 15 residues. In germline, CDR1 is MNHEY, CDR2 SMNVEV (reference sequence). V was clipped by 2 bases and J by 1 base, with 9 bases between them.

This clonotype was detected many times. The chain couples TRBV6-2 or TRBV6-3 to TRBJ1-5; D is unresolved. The germline V gene encodes CDR1 MNHEY and CDR2 SVGEGT. Trimming took 6 bases from V and 2 from J, leaving 14 bases between them. This CDR3 region has 15 residues. Here the CDR3 DNA reads TGTGCCAGCAGCCGCTTAAGTGTTGGCAATCAGCCCCAGCATTTT. Protein product: CASSRLSVGNQPQHF.

CDR3 amino acids: CASSLAGDGLAKNIQYF. The DNA for the CDR3 is TGTGCCAGCAGCTTAGCAGGTGACGGCCTAGCCAAAAACATTCAGTACTTC. The chain combines TRBV7-9 with TRBJ2-4; D unclear. Germline lookup yields CDR1 SEHNR and CDR2 FQNEAQ (reference sequence). The V end lost 0 bases, the J end lost 0 bases, and 12 bases lay between the germline ends. The CDR3 runs to 17 residues.

The J gene is TRBJ2-7, the V gene TRBV5-4; D possibly corresponds to TRBD2 (6 bases). CDR1 is SGHNT, CDR2 YYREEE, per germline (reference sequence). The CDR3 totals 14 residues. Trimming removed 3 bases from V and 1 base from J, with 11 bases in between. Here the CDR3 reads CASSSGGISYEQYF. In DNA form, the CDR3 reads TGTGCCAGCAGCTCCGGAGGGATTTCCTACGAGCAGTACTTC.

This clonotype was observed a few times. This rearrangement joins TRBV7-2 to TRBJ2-1; D possibly matches TRBD1 or TRBD2 (7 bases each). The CDR3 runs to 14 residues. V was shortened by 7 bases and J by 9 bases, with 19 bases between the two germline ends. Germline V gives CDR1 SGHTA, CDR2 FQGNSA. The CDR3 DNA reads as TGTGCCAGCACCCCAGGGAGGGGGCAGGTTGAGCAGTTCTTC. Protein: CASTPGRGQVEQFF.

The table lists this clonotype with a few counts. This CDR3 is CASSFPPGGGGQETQYF. The CDR3 DNA reads TGTGCCAGCAGTTTTCCACCCGGGGGAGGGGGCCAAGAGACCCAGTACTTC. The chain couples TRBV28 to TRBJ2-5; D is possibly TRBD2 (7 bases). The CDR3 loop spans 17 amino acids. Deletions cut 3 bases from V and 1 base from J, with 18 bases between. Germline values: CDR1 MDHEN, CDR2 SYDVKM.

The chain couples TRBV20-1 to TRBJ2-5; D unresolved. Trimming shortened V by 6 bases and J by 1 base, and 9 bases separated the two germline ends. In germline, CDR1 is DFQATT, CDR2 SNEGSKA (reference sequence). CDR3 length: 12 amino acids. CDR3 sequence: CSALDLQETQYF. The CDR3 DNA reads TGCAGTGCCCTGGACCTCCAAGAGACCCAGTACTTC.

This clonotype has more than one count but fewer than ten. The rearrangement joins TRBV12-3 or TRBV12-4 to TRBJ2-2; tentative D call: TRBD1 (5 bases). V was cut by 5 bases and J by 8 bases, with 12 bases left in between. The CDR3 runs 13 residues. This chain's CDR3 is CASSQTDPGELFF. The CDR3, as DNA: TGTGCCAGCAGTCAGACAGACCCGGGGGAGCTGTTTTTT.

In its sample, this clonotype was seen a few times. The V gene is TRBV7-2, the J gene TRBJ1-5; no clear D. CDR3 length: 15 amino acids. Germline-derived CDR1 and CDR2 are SGHTA and FQGNSA. The germline V and J ends were trimmed by 1 base and 4 bases, with 11 bases remaining between them. As DNA, the CDR3 is TGTGCCAGCAGCTTAGTCGGTACCGGGAATCAGCCCCAGCATTTT. Translation: CASSLVGTGNQPQHF.

This clonotype was seen more than once but under ten times. The J gene is TRBJ2-1, the V gene TRBV7-3, with D unresolved. CDR3 length: 13 amino acids. Trimming stripped 3 bases from V and 4 bases from J, with 7 bases between. CDR1 and CDR2 (germline): SGHTA, FQGTGA. CDR3 bases: TGTGCCAGCAGCTTTAGCCCATACAATGAGCAGTTCTTC. As protein: CASSFSPYNEQFF. Full variable domain (outside the CDR3, taken from reference TRBV7-3 and TRBJ2-1): GAGVSQTPSNKVTEKGKYVELRCDPISGHTALYWYRQSLGQGPEFLIYFQGTGAADDSGLPNDRFFAVRPEGSVSTLKIQRTERGDSAVYLCASSFSPYNEQFFGPGTRLTVL.